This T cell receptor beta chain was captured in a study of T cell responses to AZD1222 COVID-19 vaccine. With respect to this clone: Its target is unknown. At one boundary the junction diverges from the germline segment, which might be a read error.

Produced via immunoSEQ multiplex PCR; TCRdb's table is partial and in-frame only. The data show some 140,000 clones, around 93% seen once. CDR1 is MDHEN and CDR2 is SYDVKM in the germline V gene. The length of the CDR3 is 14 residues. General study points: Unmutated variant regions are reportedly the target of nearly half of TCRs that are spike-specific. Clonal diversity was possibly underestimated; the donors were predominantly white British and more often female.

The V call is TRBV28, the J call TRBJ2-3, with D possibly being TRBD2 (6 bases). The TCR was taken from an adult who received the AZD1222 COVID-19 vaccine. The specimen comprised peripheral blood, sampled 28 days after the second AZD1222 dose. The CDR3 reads CASSFVAGYPGEDF. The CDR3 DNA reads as TGTGCCAGCAGTTTCGTCGCGGGGTACCCGGGGGAGGATTTT.